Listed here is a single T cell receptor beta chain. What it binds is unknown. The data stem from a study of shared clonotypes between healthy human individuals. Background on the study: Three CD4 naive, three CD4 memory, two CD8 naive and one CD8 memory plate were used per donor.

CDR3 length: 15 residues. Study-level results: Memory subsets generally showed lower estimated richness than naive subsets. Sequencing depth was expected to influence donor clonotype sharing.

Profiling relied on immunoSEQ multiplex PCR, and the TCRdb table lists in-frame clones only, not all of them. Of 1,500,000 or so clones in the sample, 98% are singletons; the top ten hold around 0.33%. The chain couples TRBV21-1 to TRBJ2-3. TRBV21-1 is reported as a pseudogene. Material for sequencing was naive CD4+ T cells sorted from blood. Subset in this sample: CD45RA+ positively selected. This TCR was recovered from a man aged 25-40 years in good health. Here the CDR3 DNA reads TGTGCCAGCAGCAAAGAAAGGGCTAGCACAGATACGCAGTATTTT. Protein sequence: CASSKERASTDTQYF.